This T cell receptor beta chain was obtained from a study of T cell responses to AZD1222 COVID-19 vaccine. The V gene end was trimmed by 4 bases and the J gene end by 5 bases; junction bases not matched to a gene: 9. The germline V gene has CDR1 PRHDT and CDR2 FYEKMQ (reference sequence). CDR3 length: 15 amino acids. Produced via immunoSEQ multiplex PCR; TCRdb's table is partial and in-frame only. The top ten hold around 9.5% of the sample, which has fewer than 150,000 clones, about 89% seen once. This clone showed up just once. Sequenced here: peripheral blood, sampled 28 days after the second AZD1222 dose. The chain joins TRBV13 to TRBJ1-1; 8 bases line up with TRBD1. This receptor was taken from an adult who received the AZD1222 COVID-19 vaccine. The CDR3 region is CASSYQTGARTEAFF. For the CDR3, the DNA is TGTGCCAGCAGCTACCAGACAGGGGCGAGAACTGAAGCTTTCTTT.